This is a list of T cell receptor beta chains from one sample in a study of post-analysis software for immune sequencing data. From the PCR reads, TCRdb called clonotypes with MiXCR, one entry per CDR3 protein. The table includes roughly 430,000 distinct CDR3 sequences, roughly 38% detected once. Source material: blood. Source of these receptors: a girl aged 2-10 years with multiple sclerosis. CDR3s include the opening cysteine and the closing phenylalanine or tryptophan. D genes are given only for firm matches. Some rows mark clone size as missing; the rest say once, few, many or name a class of expanded clone.

CDR3aa: CAGSLQGVPSFYEQYF; CDR3nt: TGTGCCGGCAGTTTACAGGGGGTACCGTCCTTCTACGAGCAGTACTTC; abundance: NA; d_gene: TRBD1; j_gene: TRBJ2-7; v_gene: TRBV28
CDR3aa: CASIRTSGSYEQYF; CDR3nt: TGTGCCAGCATCAGGACTAGCGGGTCCTACGAGCAGTACTTC; abundance: NA; d_gene: TRBD2; j_gene: TRBJ2-7; v_gene: TRBV27
CDR3aa: CASSLVGGNTEAFF; CDR3nt: TGTGCCAGCAGTTTAGTTGGGGGGAACACTGAAGCTTTCTTT; abundance: many; d_gene: NA; j_gene: TRBJ1-1; v_gene: TRBV12-3/TRBV12-4
CDR3aa: CASSAQLAGGMDEQFF; CDR3nt: TGTGCCAGCAGCGCCCAACTAGCGGGAGGAATGGATGAGCAGTTCTTC; abundance: NA; d_gene: TRBD2; j_gene: TRBJ2-1; v_gene: TRBV7-2
CDR3aa: CASSFLAGGEETQYF; CDR3nt: TGTGCCAGCAGCTTTCTAGCGGGGGGGGAAGAGACCCAGTACTTC; abundance: few; d_gene: TRBD2; j_gene: TRBJ2-5; v_gene: TRBV7-7
CDR3aa: CSARTGSGFYGYTF; CDR3nt: TGCAGTGCTAGAACCGGATCGGGATTCTATGGCTACACCTTC; abundance: NA; d_gene: NA; j_gene: TRBJ1-2; v_gene: TRBV20-1
CDR3aa: CSVEDSGVEQYF; CDR3nt: TGCAGCGTTGAAGATTCGGGGGTCGAGCAGTACTTC; abundance: NA; d_gene: NA; j_gene: TRBJ2-7; v_gene: TRBV29-1
CDR3aa: CAIRRDREETQYF; CDR3nt: TGTGCCATCAGACGGGACAGGGAAGAGACCCAGTACTTC; abundance: few; d_gene: TRBD1; j_gene: TRBJ2-5; v_gene: TRBV10-3
CDR3aa: CSVELGGSGDEQFF; CDR3nt: TGCAGCGTTGAATTGGGGGGGAGCGGTGATGAGCAGTTCTTC; abundance: NA; d_gene: TRBD2; j_gene: TRBJ2-1; v_gene: TRBV29-1
CDR3aa: CAIRRELRSLTDTQYF; CDR3nt: TGTGCCATCAGGCGCGAGTTGCGGAGCTTGACAGATACGCAGTATTTT; abundance: NA; d_gene: NA; j_gene: TRBJ2-3; v_gene: TRBV10-3
CDR3aa: CASSQTGGRAFYNEQFF; CDR3nt: TGCGCCAGCAGCCAAACAGGGGGAAGGGCCTTCTACAATGAGCAGTTCTTC; abundance: few; d_gene: TRBD1; j_gene: TRBJ2-1; v_gene: TRBV4-3
CDR3aa: CASRLVVPDEQFF; CDR3nt: TGTGCCAGCAGACTAGTCGTTCCCGATGAGCAGTTCTTC; abundance: once; d_gene: NA; j_gene: TRBJ2-1; v_gene: TRBV6-2/TRBV6-3
CDR3aa: CSAEGQANEKLFF; CDR3nt: TGCAGTGCTGAGGGACAGGCAAATGAAAAACTGTTTTTT; abundance: few; d_gene: TRBD1; j_gene: TRBJ1-4; v_gene: TRBV20-1
CDR3aa: CASSPTDNYGYTF; CDR3nt: TGCGCCAGCAGCCCTACAGACAACTATGGCTACACCTTC; abundance: few; d_gene: NA; j_gene: TRBJ1-2; v_gene: TRBV5-1
CDR3aa: CASSPEPYYEQYF; CDR3nt: TGTGCCAGCAGCCCAGAGCCTTATTACGAGCAGTACTTC; abundance: NA; d_gene: NA; j_gene: TRBJ2-7; v_gene: TRBV7-2
CDR3aa: CASSLPKPLYEQYF; CDR3nt: TGTGCCAGCAGTCTCCCCAAGCCCCTCTACGAGCAGTACTTC; abundance: NA; d_gene: NA; j_gene: TRBJ2-7; v_gene: TRBV28
CDR3aa: CSVVTGPYGYTF; CDR3nt: TGCAGCGTAGTGACAGGGCCCTATGGCTACACCTTC; abundance: few; d_gene: TRBD1; j_gene: TRBJ1-2; v_gene: TRBV29-1
CDR3aa: CASSLRGDLYNEQFF; CDR3nt: TGTGCCAGCAGTTTAAGGGGGGACCTTTACAATGAGCAGTTCTTC; abundance: NA; d_gene: NA; j_gene: TRBJ2-1; v_gene: TRBV12-3/TRBV12-4
CDR3aa: CASSGGQGGHNEQFF; CDR3nt: TGCGCCAGCAGCGGAGGACAGGGGGGCCACAATGAGCAGTTCTTC; abundance: NA; d_gene: TRBD1; j_gene: TRBJ2-1; v_gene: TRBV5-1
CDR3aa: CASRLTSGSYEQYF; CDR3nt: TGTGCCAGCAGACTGACTAGCGGGAGCTACGAGCAGTACTTC; abundance: many; d_gene: TRBD2; j_gene: TRBJ2-7; v_gene: TRBV6-5
CDR3aa: CASSLESSGRSYEQYF; CDR3nt: TGTGCCAGCAGCTTAGAGTCTAGCGGGAGGAGCTACGAGCAGTACTTC; abundance: few; d_gene: TRBD2; j_gene: TRBJ2-7; v_gene: TRBV7-2
CDR3aa: CASSPNRGLSYEQYF; CDR3nt: TGTGCCAGCAGTCCGAACAGGGGTTTGTCCTACGAGCAGTACTTC; abundance: NA; d_gene: TRBD1; j_gene: TRBJ2-7; v_gene: TRBV12-3/TRBV12-4
CDR3aa: CASSYEKGQGYPNSYGQYF; CDR3nt: TGTGCCAGCAGTTACGAGAAGGGACAGGGGTACCCAAACTCCTACGGGCAGTACTTC; abundance: NA; d_gene: TRBD1; j_gene: TRBJ2-7; v_gene: TRBV6-5
CDR3aa: CSVPSPGGIQETQYF; CDR3nt: TGCAGCGTCCCTTCCCCTGGCGGAATACAAGAGACCCAGTACTTC; abundance: NA; d_gene: NA; j_gene: TRBJ2-5; v_gene: TRBV29-1
CDR3aa: CASNARQTRRLEQYF; CDR3nt: TGTGCCAGCAACGCTCGACAAACCAGGCGCCTCGAGCAGTACTTC; abundance: NA; d_gene: NA; j_gene: TRBJ2-7; v_gene: TRBV7-2